Below, 9 T cell receptor beta chains from the same sample are listed, as sequenced in a study of response to subunit inactivated influenza vaccine. TCRdb ran MiXCR on the RT-PCR reads and lists one entry per CDR3 protein. Among 650,000 to 800,000 distinct CDR3 sequences, roughly 20% were seen once, and the ten largest hold approximately 11%. Sequencing used PBMCs from blood, obtained approximately 5 days after vaccination. The receptors here all came from a man between 45 and 60 years old who received an inactivated influenza vaccine.

This sequence joins TRBV7-9 and TRBJ1-2; D perhaps matches TRBD1 (5 bases). Looked up from germline, CDR1 is SEHNR and CDR2 is FQNEAQ (reference sequence). The CDR3 consists of 17 residues. V was pared by 6 bases and J by 0 bases, with 20 bases between. The DNA of the CDR3 is TGTGCCAGCAGTTTATTACCCAGAAAGGGGACTAACTATGGCTACACCTTC. Protein sequence: CASSLLPRKGTNYGYTF.

This clonotype was seen only a few times. The chain joins TRBV5-1 to TRBJ1-4, with D tentatively TRBD1 (5 bases). This CDR3 has 14 amino acids. Trimming removed 0 bases at V and 3 bases at J, with 6 bases between. The germline CDR1 and CDR2 sequences are SGHRS and YFSETQ. DNA for the CDR3: TGCGCCAGCAGCTTGGGACAGCCTAATGAAAAACTGTTTTTT. This sequence encodes CASSLGQPNEKLFF.

CDR3 nucleotide sequence: TGTGCCAGCAGCTTGCCAAGCAGTCGGTCGGGGGTCACTGAAGCTTTCTTT. Its translation is CASSLPSSRSGVTEAFF. The chain joins TRBV5-4 to TRBJ1-1; possibly TRBD1 for D (5 bases). The germline gives CDR1 SGHNT, CDR2 YYREEE (reference sequence). With 1 base removed from V and 4 bases from J, the gap between germline ends came to 20 bases. There are 17 residues in the CDR3.

The rearrangement links TRBV7-2 to TRBJ2-5; 9 bases fit TRBD2. The V segment lost 1 base and the J segment 2 bases; nucleotides outside the gene matches: 8. Per germline, CDR1 SGHTA and CDR2 FQGNSA. This CDR3 has 17 amino acids. The CDR3 reads CASSLVGGRVGQETQYF. As DNA, the CDR3 is TGTGCCAGCAGCTTAGTTGGCGGGAGGGTGGGGCAAGAGACCCAGTACTTC.

The J gene is TRBJ2-2, the V gene TRBV11-1; 8 bases align to TRBD1. Germline V gene lookup returns CDR1 SGHAT and CDR2 FQDESV (reference sequence). The CDR3 has 15 amino acids. V was clipped by 3 bases and J by 6 bases; unmatched bases: 6. CDR3 residues: CASSFATGDAGELFF. The CDR3 DNA reads as TGTGCCAGCAGCTTCGCGACAGGGGACGCCGGGGAGCTGTTTTTT.

The chain carries TRBV20-1 and TRBJ2-2; 8 bases map to TRBD2. The germline V gene has CDR1 DFQATT and CDR2 SNEGSKA (reference sequence). This CDR3 is 16 amino acids long. The CDR3 sequence is CSGADVSGINTGELFF. The CDR3 DNA sequence: TGCAGCGGAGCGGACGTTAGCGGGATCAACACCGGGGAGCTGTTTTTT.

The chain uses TRBV6-1 and TRBJ1-3, with a weak D call TRBD1 (6 bases). Germline V gene sequence: CDR1 MNHNS, CDR2 SASEGT. The V end was cut by 5 bases, the J end by 7 bases, with 15 bases between. CDR3 size: 14 residues. In nucleotides, the CDR3 is TGTGCCAGCAGTCCCGGGACATTTTGGAACACCATATATTTT. Amino acids: CASSPGTFWNTIYF.

This chain connects TRBV11-2 to TRBJ2-3, with TRBD2 matching 7 bases. CDR3 length equals 16 residues. The ends lost 2 bases at V and 2 bases at J; junction bases unmatched: 7. Germline lookup yields CDR1 SGHAT and CDR2 FQNNGV. CDR3 DNA sequence: TGTGCCAGCAGCTTAAACGCGGGGACTAACACAGATACGCAGTATTTT. Its translation is CASSLNAGTNTDTQYF.

The chain recombines TRBV6-2 or TRBV6-3 with TRBJ2-3; the D gene could be TRBD1 or TRBD2 (5 bases each). The CDR3 has 16 residues. The V and J ends lost 6 bases and 2 bases respectively, with 18 bases between them. Germline V gene sequence: CDR1 MNHEY, CDR2 SVGEGT. CDR3 sequence: CASSTRDAKHTDTQYF. DNA of the CDR3: TGTGCCAGCAGCACCCGGGACGCCAAGCACACAGATACGCAGTATTTT.